The rows below give T cell receptor beta chains drawn from one sample of a study of cytomegalovirus exposure and HLA in healthy donors. TCRdb's table, derived via immunoSEQ multiplex PCR, lists solely in-frame clones and lacks some. This table has 65,000 or so clones, 92% appearing once. The source material was PBMCs. These TCRs come from a woman younger than 35 in good health and CMV-seronegative. The CDR3 runs from the conserved cysteine through the conserved F or W. The order of the fields is J gene, clone size, V gene, D gene, CDR3 DNA, CDR3 protein. D genes are given only for firm matches. Clone size, where shown, is once, few, many, or a class for clones that have expanded.

j_gene: TRBJ1-2
abundance: .
v_gene: TRBV4-1
d_gene: .
CDR3nt: TGCGCCAGCAGCCAAGAACGGTGGGGGCCAGGGGACTATGGCTACACCTTC
CDR3aa: CASSQERWGPGDYGYTF

j_gene: TRBJ2-7
abundance: .
v_gene: TRBV4-1
d_gene: .
CDR3nt: TGCGCCAGCAGCCAAGCGCACACGGCGGCACTGACGGGGAACGAGCAGTACTTC
CDR3aa: CASSQAHTAALTGNEQYF

j_gene: TRBJ2-3
abundance: .
v_gene: TRBV4-3
d_gene: .
CDR3nt: TGCGCCAGCAGCCAAACCTTAGCAGAAGAAGGTGGAGATACGCAGTATTTT
CDR3aa: CASSQTLAEEGGDTQYF

j_gene: TRBJ1-3
abundance: .
v_gene: TRBV18
d_gene: .
CDR3nt: TGTGCCAGCTCACCACCGGGGGCGAGAAACACCATATATTTT
CDR3aa: CASSPPGARNTIYF

j_gene: TRBJ2-2
abundance: .
v_gene: TRBV28
d_gene: TRBD2
CDR3nt: TGTGCCAGTAGGACTAGCGCTTCGAACGCCGGGGAGCTGTTTTTT
CDR3aa: CASRTSASNAGELFF

j_gene: TRBJ2-3
abundance: .
v_gene: TRBV9
d_gene: TRBD2
CDR3nt: TGTGCCAGCAGCGCATGGGGACTAGCGGGGGGGCCGACAGATACGCAGTATTTT
CDR3aa: CASSAWGLAGGPTDTQYF

j_gene: TRBJ1-2
abundance: .
v_gene: TRBV6-1
d_gene: .
CDR3nt: TGTGCCAGCAGTGCGCGGGACGTCACTAACTATGGCTACACCTTC
CDR3aa: CASSARDVTNYGYTF

j_gene: TRBJ2-3
abundance: .
v_gene: TRBV9
d_gene: .
CDR3nt: TGTGCCAGCAGCGTGCTGAGGGCCTCAGATACGCAGTATTTT
CDR3aa: CASSVLRASDTQYF

j_gene: TRBJ1-1
abundance: .
v_gene: TRBV5-4
d_gene: .
CDR3nt: TGTGCCAGCAGACCAGACTTTCTGGCCACTGAAGCTTTCTTT
CDR3aa: CASRPDFLATEAFF

j_gene: TRBJ1-5
abundance: .
v_gene: TRBV19
d_gene: .
CDR3nt: TGTGCCAGTAGTATCTTCGGAGGGGAACAGCCCCAGCATTTT
CDR3aa: CASSIFGGEQPQHF

j_gene: TRBJ1-2
abundance: .
v_gene: TRBV2
d_gene: .
CDR3nt: TGTGCCAGCAGTGACAGACTCTATGGCTACACCTTC
CDR3aa: CASSDRLYGYTF

j_gene: TRBJ2-3
abundance: .
v_gene: TRBV10-1
d_gene: .
CDR3nt: TGCGCCAGCAGTGATGTTAGGGGAACAGATACGCAGTATTTT
CDR3aa: CASSDVRGTDTQYF

j_gene: TRBJ2-7
abundance: once
v_gene: TRBV10-2
d_gene: .
CDR3nt: TGCGCCAGCAGTCCATCCTACGAGCAGTACTTC
CDR3aa: CASSPSYEQYF

j_gene: TRBJ2-1
abundance: .
v_gene: TRBV27
d_gene: TRBD2
CDR3nt: TGTGCCAGCAGTTTAGGACTAGTGTACGATGAGCAGTTCTTC
CDR3aa: CASSLGLVYDEQFF

j_gene: TRBJ2-5
abundance: .
v_gene: TRBV28
d_gene: .
CDR3nt: TGTGCCAGCAGCCGCCACAGGGGGGGGACCCAGTACTTC
CDR3aa: CASSRHRGGTQYF

j_gene: TRBJ1-5
abundance: .
v_gene: TRBV6-6
d_gene: .
CDR3nt: TGTGCCAGCACCAAGGGGGAGTCTCCCAATCAGCCCCAGCATTTT
CDR3aa: CASTKGESPNQPQHF

j_gene: TRBJ1-4
abundance: once
v_gene: TRBV5-1
d_gene: TRBD1
CDR3nt: TGCGCCAGCAGCACCCGACAGGGACATAATGGTGAAAAACTGTTTTTT
CDR3aa: CASSTRQGHNGEKLFF

j_gene: TRBJ2-1
abundance: .
v_gene: TRBV28
d_gene: .
CDR3nt: TGTGCCAGCAGTTTCGAAAACGGGGCCTACAATGAGCAGTTCTTC
CDR3aa: CASSFENGAYNEQFF

j_gene: TRBJ1-3
abundance: .
v_gene: TRBV11-2
d_gene: .
CDR3nt: TGTGCCAGCAGCTCTCGGACAAGCTCTGGAAACACCATATATTTT
CDR3aa: CASSSRTSSGNTIYF

j_gene: TRBJ1-1
abundance: once
v_gene: TRBV7-9
d_gene: TRBD1
CDR3nt: TGTGCCAGCAGCCCGGGGACAGGGCCCCCCACTGAAGCTTTCTTT
CDR3aa: CASSPGTGPPTEAFF

j_gene: TRBJ2-3
abundance: .
v_gene: TRBV27
d_gene: .
CDR3nt: TGTGCCAGCAGTTTCCGGATCAGGGGAGATACGCAGTATTTT
CDR3aa: CASSFRIRGDTQYF

j_gene: TRBJ2-7
abundance: .
v_gene: TRBV27
d_gene: TRBD2
CDR3nt: TGTGCCAGCAGTCCCAAGCGGGGCTCCTACGAGCAGTACTTC
CDR3aa: CASSPKRGSYEQYF

j_gene: TRBJ2-1
abundance: .
v_gene: TRBV6-5
d_gene: .
CDR3nt: TGTGCCAGCAAGAATTGGCACCATTACAATGAGCAGTTCTTC
CDR3aa: CASKNWHHYNEQFF

j_gene: TRBJ1-4
abundance: .
v_gene: TRBV29-1
d_gene: TRBD1
CDR3nt: TGCAGCGTGGAAACAGGGGATCACGGTGAAAAACTGTTTTTT
CDR3aa: CSVETGDHGEKLFF

j_gene: TRBJ2-3
abundance: .
v_gene: TRBV7-9
d_gene: .
CDR3nt: TGTGCCAGCAGCTTCCTAGAGGCAAAAAGCACAGATACGCAGTATTTT
CDR3aa: CASSFLEAKSTDTQYF

j_gene: TRBJ2-7
abundance: .
v_gene: TRBV15
d_gene: .
CDR3nt: TGTGCCACCAGCAGAGCGCGGGGTTCCTACGAGCAGTACTTC
CDR3aa: CATSRARGSYEQYF

j_gene: TRBJ1-2
abundance: .
v_gene: TRBV6-5
d_gene: .
CDR3nt: TGTGCCAGCAGTCGACAAGATAACTATGGCTACACCTTC
CDR3aa: CASSRQDNYGYTF

j_gene: TRBJ2-1
abundance: .
v_gene: TRBV27
d_gene: .
CDR3nt: TGTGCCAGCAAAATGACAATTCCCCATAGCTCCTACAATGAGCAGTTCTTC
CDR3aa: CASKMTIPHSSYNEQFF

j_gene: TRBJ2-7
abundance: .
v_gene: TRBV20-1
d_gene: .
CDR3nt: TGCAGTGCTTCACAGGGCCACGAGCAGTACTTC
CDR3aa: CSASQGHEQYF

j_gene: TRBJ1-2
abundance: .
v_gene: TRBV14
d_gene: .
CDR3nt: TGTGCCAGCAGCCAGCGGGGGGGAGCCCCTCGCTCCTATGGCTACACCTTC
CDR3aa: CASSQRGGAPRSYGYTF

j_gene: TRBJ2-6
abundance: .
v_gene: TRBV15
d_gene: .
CDR3nt: TGTGCCACCAGCAGAGAATCCACTGGGGCCAACGTCCTGACTTTC
CDR3aa: CATSRESTGANVLTF

j_gene: TRBJ2-1
abundance: .
v_gene: TRBV5-4
d_gene: .
CDR3nt: TGTGCCAGCAGACGACAGGAAATACAATACGAGCAGTTCTTC
CDR3aa: CASRRQEIQYEQFF

j_gene: TRBJ1-1
abundance: once
v_gene: TRBV27
d_gene: .
CDR3nt: TGTGCCAGCAGTGGTTGGACATTCTCTGAAGCTTTCTTT
CDR3aa: CASSGWTFSEAFF

j_gene: TRBJ2-1
abundance: once
v_gene: TRBV29-1
d_gene: TRBD2
CDR3nt: TGCAGCGTCAGGCGGTCTAGCGGGATAATGGGGCAGTTCTTC
CDR3aa: CSVRRSSGIMGQFF

j_gene: TRBJ1-1
abundance: .
v_gene: TRBV5-4
d_gene: .
CDR3nt: TGTGCCAGCAGCTCGGGAACTAACACTGAAGCTTTCTTT
CDR3aa: CASSSGTNTEAFF

j_gene: TRBJ1-1
abundance: once
v_gene: TRBV19
d_gene: .
CDR3nt: TGTGCCAGTAGTGACTACGCTGAAGCTTTCTTT
CDR3aa: CASSDYAEAFF

j_gene: TRBJ2-1
abundance: .
v_gene: TRBV4-2
d_gene: TRBD2
CDR3nt: TGTGCCAGCAGCCAAGATGGTGCGGGAGGTGTGGATGAGCAGTTCTTC
CDR3aa: CASSQDGAGGVDEQFF

j_gene: TRBJ1-5
abundance: .
v_gene: TRBV28
d_gene: .
CDR3nt: TGTGCCAGCAGCCTTAATCAGCCCCAGCATTTT
CDR3aa: CASSLNQPQHF

j_gene: TRBJ1-2
abundance: .
v_gene: TRBV9
d_gene: .
CDR3nt: TGTGCCAGCAGTGTAGGACAACTTAACTATGGCTACACCTTC
CDR3aa: CASSVGQLNYGYTF

j_gene: TRBJ2-7
abundance: .
v_gene: TRBV2
d_gene: .
CDR3nt: TGTGCCAGCAGTGAGGACAGCGTCATGAGTCAGTACTTC
CDR3aa: CASSEDSVMSQYF

j_gene: TRBJ2-7
abundance: .
v_gene: TRBV7-9
d_gene: .
CDR3nt: TGTGCCAGCAGCTCCCGTTCTCCTCCCTACGAGCAGTACTTC
CDR3aa: CASSSRSPPYEQYF